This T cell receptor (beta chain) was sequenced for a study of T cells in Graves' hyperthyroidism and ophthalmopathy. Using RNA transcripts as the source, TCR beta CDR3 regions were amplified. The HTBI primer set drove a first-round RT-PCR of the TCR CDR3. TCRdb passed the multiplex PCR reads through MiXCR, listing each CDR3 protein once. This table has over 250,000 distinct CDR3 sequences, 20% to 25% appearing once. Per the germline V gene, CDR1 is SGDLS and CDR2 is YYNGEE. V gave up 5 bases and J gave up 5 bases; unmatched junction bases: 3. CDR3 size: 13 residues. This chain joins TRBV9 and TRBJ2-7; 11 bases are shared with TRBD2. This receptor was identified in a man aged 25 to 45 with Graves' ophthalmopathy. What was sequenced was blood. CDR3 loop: CASRTSGTDEQYF. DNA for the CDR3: TGTGCCAGCAGGACTAGCGGGACCGACGAGCAGTACTTC.